The subject of this entry is one T cell receptor beta chain. Its antigen is unidentified. PCR primers comprised 60 Vbeta and 13 Jbeta primers. TCRdb's table, derived via immunoSEQ multiplex PCR, lists solely in-frame clones and lacks some. The sample includes 120,000 to 150,000 clones, over 75% of them seen just once. The data derive from a study of cytomegalovirus exposure and HLA in healthy donors. Study results and limitations: Sequence variants that were highly shared formed a cluster that was likely a sequencing artifact. Researchers catalogued about 150 TCR beta chains as cytomegalovirus-associated.

The V gene's germline CDR1 is SGHTA and CDR2 FQGNSA. The CDR3 extends over 13 amino acids. After removal of 6 bases from V and 3 bases from J, the junction contained 3 bases not matched to a gene. Sample: PBMCs. The TCR comes from a man in his forties in good health and CMV-seronegative. V is TRBV7-2 and J is TRBJ2-7, with 9 bases lining up with TRBD2. This chain's CDR3 is CASRRTSVYEQYF. CDR3 bases: TGTGCCAGCAGGCGGACTAGCGTCTACGAGCAGTACTTC.